The 30 T cell receptor beta chains below were found in one sample sequenced in a study of identical twins. MiXCR, applied by TCRdb to the 5' RACE reads, yields one record per CDR3 protein. The table has hundreds of thousands of distinct CDR3 sequences, approximately 7% seen once; the top ten hold under 4%. A further study also used this sample, focusing on yellow fever vaccine responses in identical twins.

Sequencing was done on a sample of memory (CD45RO+) T cells sorted from blood. These receptors were obtained from a woman younger than 35 in good health.

This clonotype occurred many times. V and J are TRBV7-2 and TRBJ2-5, with D hard to call. CDR3 length: 14 amino acids. Trimming took 1 base from V and 1 from J, leaving 7 bases between them. CDR1 and CDR2 (germline): SGHTA, FQGNSA. This chain's CDR3 is CASSLGPGQETQYF. The CDR3 DNA reads TGTGCCAGCAGCTTAGGTCCAGGCCAAGAGACCCAGTACTTC.

This sequence joins TRBV14 and TRBJ2-1; D remains unclear. CDR1 and CDR2 from the germline V gene are SGHDN and FVKESK. The V end lost 4 bases, the J end lost 0 bases, and 10 bases lay between the germline ends. This CDR3 is built from 15 residues. The CDR3 protein is CASSPDASSYNEQFF. CDR3 DNA sequence: TGTGCCAGCAGCCCAGATGCGAGCTCCTACAATGAGCAGTTCTTC.

This clonotype was observed at least ten times. This chain connects TRBV10-3 to TRBJ1-1; D call uncertain. The CDR3 loop spans 14 amino acids. Trimming cost V 5 bases and J 3 bases, with 13 bases left between them. Germline CDR1 is ENHRY and CDR2 is SYGVKD. This chain's CDR3 is CAISPTGSDTEAFF. The CDR3 DNA is TGTGCCATCAGTCCGACCGGGTCTGACACTGAAGCTTTCTTT.

The rearrangement uses TRBV12-3 or TRBV12-4 and TRBJ2-3, with 11 bases aligning to TRBD2. Losses at the gene ends were 1 base for V and 6 bases for J; bases not matched to a gene: 6. The CDR3 extends over 16 amino acids. In DNA form, the CDR3 reads TGTGCCAGCAGTTTAGTACTAGCGGGGGTCCGGGATACGCAGTATTTT. It is translated as CASSLVLAGVRDTQYF.

This chain uses TRBV3-1 with TRBJ2-5; 10 positions match TRBD2. CDR1 is LGHDT and CDR2 is YNNKEL in the germline V gene (reference sequence). V shed 4 bases and J 4 bases; nucleotides not matched to a gene: 9. This CDR3 is built from 16 residues. CDR3 bases: TGTGCCAGCAGCCGAGGAGGAGCGGGGGGGCCAGAGACCCAGTACTTC. Translating it yields CASSRGGAGGPETQYF.

Ten or more counts support this clonotype. The V gene is TRBV7-2, the J gene TRBJ2-1, with 12 bases matching TRBD2. The CDR3 is made up of 15 amino acids. The germline gives CDR1 SGHTA, CDR2 FQGNSA. With 7 bases clipped from V and 7 bases from J, the junction kept 8 bases outside the gene matches. CDR3 amino acids: CASNLAGGPGNEQFF. The CDR3 DNA reads TGTGCCAGCAACCTAGCGGGAGGGCCCGGTAATGAGCAGTTCTTC.

This clonotype was detected ten times or more. This chain joins TRBV24-1 and TRBJ2-7; D is uncertain. V was clipped by 0 bases and J by 0 bases, with 14 bases between them. Germline V gene lookup returns CDR1 KGHDR and CDR2 SFDVKD. The CDR3 runs 17 residues. CDR3 residues: CATSDLPRIQRSYEQYF. CDR3 coding DNA: TGTGCCACCAGTGATTTGCCGAGGATCCAGCGCTCCTACGAGCAGTACTTC.

J is TRBJ2-1 and V is TRBV20-1, with TRBD2 identical over 12 bases. V was pared by 6 bases and J by 10 bases, with 13 bases of the junction left unmatched. Germline CDR1 is DFQATT and CDR2 is SNEGSKA (reference sequence). The CDR3 runs to 15 residues. The CDR3 DNA reads as TGCAGTGCGCCCCACCAGACTAGCGGGAGAGGGGAGCAGTTCTTC. It codes for CSAPHQTSGRGEQFF.

The gene calls are TRBV20-1 and TRBJ2-1, with TRBD2 matching over 10 bases. CDR1 is DFQATT, CDR2 SNEGSKA, per germline (reference sequence). The CDR3 contains 15 residues. The V and J ends lost 7 bases and 4 bases, in that order; junction bases with no gene match: 10. CDR3 amino acids: CSVLPGTSVYNEQFF. The CDR3 nucleotides are TGCAGTGTCCTCCCCGGGACTAGCGTTTACAATGAGCAGTTCTTC.

CDR3 loop: CSGQGPEAEAFF. The CDR3 nucleotides are TGCAGTGGACAGGGGCCCGAGGCTGAAGCTTTCTTT. J is TRBJ1-1 and V is TRBV20-1; 8 bases align to TRBD1. Germline CDR1 DFQATT, CDR2 SNEGSKA (reference sequence). This CDR3 region has 12 residues. Trimming took 7 bases from V and 6 from J; bases not matched to a gene: 7.

This clonotype came up many times. This chain links TRBV7-9 with TRBJ1-4; 7 nucleotides match TRBD1. With V trimmed by 8 bases and J by 9 bases, 12 bases remained unmatched. There are 14 residues in the CDR3. Germline values: CDR1 SEHNR, CDR2 FQNEAQ (reference sequence). This chain's CDR3 is CASGIDRETKKLFF. CDR3 DNA sequence: TGTGCCAGCGGAATCGACAGGGAGACGAAAAAACTGTTTTTT.

This clonotype occurred many times. The chain has TRBV29-1 and TRBJ2-1; 8 bases fit TRBD2. The CDR3 covers 14 residues. V trimming: 4 bases; J trimming: 3 bases; junction bases outside the gene matches: 5. Germline CDR1 is SQVTM and CDR2 is ANQGSEA. CDR3 DNA: TGCAGCGTTGGTCGGGGGGGAAACTACAATGAGCAGTTCTTC. Translation: CSVGRGGNYNEQFF.

This clonotype appeared a few times. J is TRBJ2-7 and V is TRBV10-3, with 9 positions matching TRBD1. CDR1 is ENHRY and CDR2 is SYGVKD in the germline V gene. With V trimmed by 10 bases and J by 7 bases, 11 bases remained unmatched. The CDR3 runs 13 residues. This CDR3 reads CATAGTGFIEQYV. CDR3 DNA sequence: TGTGCCACCGCTGGGACAGGGTTCATTGAGCAGTACGTC.

This chain joins TRBV28 and TRBJ2-3; D ambiguous. Germline-derived CDR1 and CDR2 are MDHEN and SYDVKM. Between the trimmed V and J ends, which lost 11 bases and 2 bases, there was a span of 17 bases. CDR3 length: 14 amino acids. CDR3: CASKAAENTDTQYF. For the CDR3, the DNA is TGTGCCTCTAAGGCGGCGGAAAACACAGATACGCAGTATTTT. The whole variable domain, remainder taken from reference TRBV28 and TRBJ2-3, is DVKVTQSSRYLVKRTGEKVFLECVQDMDHENMFWYRQDPGLGLRLIYFSYDVKMKEKGDIPEGYSVSREKKERFSLILESASTNQTSMYLCASKAAENTDTQYFGPGTRLTVL.

The table lists this clonotype with many counts. CDR3 nucleotide sequence: TGTGCCAGCAGCCCGGGACAGGGTCAAGGAAAACTGTTTTTT. This translates into CASSPGQGQGKLFF. The V and J genes are TRBV5-6 and TRBJ1-4, with 9 bases aligning to TRBD1. The CDR3 has 14 amino acids. The junction had 8 bases not matched to a gene; V was cut back by 4 bases and J by 10 bases. Germline V lookup: CDR1 SGHDT, CDR2 YYEEEE.

This clonotype was seen ten or more times. The V and J genes are TRBV5-1 and TRBJ2-1; 10 bases match TRBD2. Losses at the gene ends were 9 bases for V and 9 bases for J; bases not matched to a gene: 9. The CDR3 extends over 13 amino acids. Germline CDR1 is SGHRS and CDR2 is YFSETQ. CDR3 protein: CATASGRGGEQFF. The CDR3 region has the DNA TGCGCCACCGCAAGCGGGAGGGGGGGTGAGCAGTTCTTC.

A single count supports this clonotype. The chain recombines TRBV10-3 with TRBJ1-4, with D possibly matching TRBD1 (5 bases). The germline V gene has CDR1 ENHRY and CDR2 SYGVKD. V was pared by 2 bases and J by 0 bases, with 7 bases between. CDR3 size: 15 residues. The CDR3 DNA reads as TGTGCCATCAGTGAGGGAGGGGCAACTAATGAAAAACTGTTTTTT. Translating it yields CAISEGGATNEKLFF.

This clonotype was picked up a small number of times. This chain links TRBV6-5 with TRBJ2-5, with 11 bases fitting TRBD1. Unmatched junction bases numbered 11, after V lost 4 bases and J lost 7 bases. Germline lookup yields CDR1 MNHEY and CDR2 SVGAGI. This CDR3 has 16 amino acids. The CDR3 nucleotides read TGTGCCAGCAGTTCAGGACAGGGGGCTGGTAGTTGGACCCAGTACTTC. Translating gives CASSSGQGAGSWTQYF.

V is TRBV12-3 or TRBV12-4 and J is TRBJ1-6; the D is unclear. Trimming stripped 5 bases from V and 8 bases from J, with 7 bases between. There are 12 residues in the CDR3. CDR3 bases: TGTGCCAGCAGTAGGGCCGATTCACCCCTCCACTTT. Translation: CASSRADSPLHF.

The chain carries TRBV29-1 and TRBJ2-6; D is perhaps TRBD2 (5 bases). V was pared by 6 bases and J by 1 base, with 16 bases between. CDR1 is SQVTM, CDR2 ANQGSEA, per germline. This CDR3 spans 16 amino acids. This CDR3 reads CSVGKGAPSGANVLTF. CDR3 nucleotide sequence: TGCAGCGTCGGGAAGGGTGCTCCTTCTGGGGCCAACGTCCTGACTTTC.

This clonotype came up many times. This chain joins TRBV5-1 and TRBJ2-1; D gene ambiguous. CDR1 SGHRS and CDR2 YFSETQ come from the germline V gene. The V and J ends lost 0 bases and 7 bases respectively, with 5 bases between them. This CDR3 comprises 12 residues. DNA of the CDR3: TGCGCCAGCAGCTTGGATGGTAATGAGCAGTTCTTC. Protein: CASSLDGNEQFF. Looking up the rest from reference TRBV5-1 and TRBJ2-1 gives the full variable domain: KAGVTQTPRYLIKTRGQQVTLSCSPISGHRSVSWYQQTPGQGLQFLFEYFSETQRNKGNFPGRFSGRQFSNSRSEMNVSTLELGDSALYLCASSLDGNEQFFGPGTRLTVL.

In this sample, this clonotype turned up many times. The rearrangement links TRBV4-1 to TRBJ2-4; D tentatively reads TRBD1 or TRBD2 (5 bases each). V was cut by 4 bases and J by 4 bases, with 17 bases left in between. CDR1 MGHRA and CDR2 YSYEKL come from the germline V gene. This CDR3 is 16 amino acids long. The CDR3 DNA sequence: TGCGCCAGCAGCCCCCTCCCGGGACCCGTAAAAAACATTCAGTACTTC. It specifies CASSPLPGPVKNIQYF.

This clonotype was seen only a few times. The genes are TRBV5-5 and TRBJ2-7; D possibly corresponds to TRBD1 (5 bases). The V gene's germline CDR1 is SGHKS and CDR2 YYEKEE (reference sequence). This CDR3 spans 15 amino acids. V lost 0 bases and J 3 bases, leaving 13 bases between the germline ends. CDR3 sequence: CASSLAPAGNYEQYF. The DNA of the CDR3 is TGTGCCAGCAGCTTGGCCCCGGCAGGGAACTACGAGCAGTACTTC.

This clonotype came up a few times. The genes are TRBV20-1 and TRBJ2-1; TRBD2 matches at 10 bases. J gave up 6 bases and V 3 bases, and 8 bases lay outside the gene matches. This CDR3 spans 15 amino acids. Germline CDR1 and CDR2: DFQATT and SNEGSKA (reference sequence). The CDR3 is CSASEPSGSGNEQFF. The CDR3, as DNA: TGCAGTGCTAGTGAACCTAGCGGGAGTGGCAATGAGCAGTTCTTC.

For this clonotype: A much larger clone lies one base from this, so it may be a read error. The rearrangement joins TRBV7-8 to TRBJ2-6; tentative D call: TRBD1 (6 bases). Per the germline V gene, CDR1 is SGHVS and CDR2 is FQNEAQ. Trimming shortened V by 1 base and J by 13 bases, and 11 bases separated the two germline ends. CDR3 length: 13 amino acids. The CDR3, as DNA: TGTGCCAGCAGCTTAGTGGCAGGGGCAGTCCTGACTTTC. It specifies CASSLVAGAVLTF.

The V call is TRBV4-2, the J call TRBJ2-1; weak D call: TRBD1 (5 bases). The CDR3 contains 13 residues. V was pared by 0 bases and J by 12 bases, with 12 bases between. Germline-derived CDR1 and CDR2 are LGHNA and YNFKEQ. The CDR3 spells CASSQDQGFPQFF. The CDR3, as DNA: TGTGCCAGCAGCCAAGATCAGGGTTTTCCGCAGTTCTTC.

This rearrangement joins TRBV20-1 to TRBJ2-2, with 11 bases that match TRBD2. This CDR3 is 16 amino acids long. Germline V gives CDR1 DFQATT, CDR2 SNEGSKA (reference sequence). The J segment lost 4 bases and the V segment lost 0 bases, leaving 4 bases of the junction unmatched. The CDR3 protein is CSARDILAGGTGELFF. The CDR3 DNA follows: TGCAGTGCTAGAGATATCCTAGCGGGGGGCACCGGGGAGCTGTTTTTT.

This clonotype was recorded a few times. V gene TRBV20-1 combines with J gene TRBJ2-7, with TRBD2 as a possible D gene (7 bases). The germline V and J ends were trimmed by 8 bases and 7 bases, with 21 bases remaining between them. The CDR3 is 13 amino acids. Per germline, CDR1 DFQATT and CDR2 SNEGSKA (reference sequence). CDR3 loop: CSPTRGGLGEQYV. In DNA form, the CDR3 reads TGCAGTCCTACGAGGGGGGGCCTCGGTGAGCAGTACGTC.

This clonotype was counted ten times or more. V is TRBV7-4 and J is TRBJ1-6; 7 nucleotides match TRBD1. V trimming: 3 bases; J trimming: 9 bases; junction bases outside the gene matches: 11. The CDR3 runs to 16 residues. In germline, CDR1 is SGHVT, CDR2 SQSDAQ. The CDR3 is CASSFSDRTVGSPLHF. CDR3 sequence (DNA): TGTGCCAGCAGCTTTTCGGACAGGACGGTGGGTTCACCCCTCCACTTT.

The V and J genes are TRBV18 and TRBJ2-5, with unresolved D. This CDR3 region has 13 residues. Deletions cut 2 bases from V and 5 bases from J, with 9 bases between. The germline gives CDR1 KGHSH, CDR2 LQKENI. The CDR3 protein is CASSPRTSETQYF. The CDR3 nucleotides are TGTGCCAGCTCACCAAGAACGAGCGAGACCCAGTACTTC.